The rows below give T cell receptor beta chains drawn from one sample of a study of blood T cell repertoires in COVID-19. The method was immunoSEQ multiplex PCR; TCRdb's version includes in-frame clones alone and lacks a portion of them. The repertoire has a few hundred thousand clones, approximately 91% of them found once; the top ten carry about 18%. Sequenced: peripheral blood. These receptor sequences come from a man aged 45-65 years with COVID-19, enrolled during active disease. The CDR3 runs from the conserved cysteine through the conserved F or W. The D gene is left open where the match is weak. Expanded clones get a size class; other rows say once, few or many, or leave the size out.

V gene: TRBV7-9; D gene: TRBD2; J gene: TRBJ2-2; clone size: -; CDR3 protein: CASIRGTSGIIGELFF; CDR3 DNA: TGTGCCAGCATCAGGGGTACTAGCGGGATTATCGGGGAGCTGTTTTTT
V gene: TRBV6-1; D gene: -; J gene: TRBJ1-6; clone size: -; CDR3 protein: CASSDHTVRNSPLHF; CDR3 DNA: TGTGCCAGCAGTGATCATACAGTCCGTAATTCACCCCTCCACTTT
V gene: TRBV3-1/TRBV3-2; D gene: TRBD1; J gene: TRBJ1-2; clone size: -; CDR3 protein: CASSRLDRGNYGYTF; CDR3 DNA: TGTGCCAGCAGCCGGTTGGACAGGGGGAACTATGGCTACACCTTC
V gene: TRBV6-5; D gene: -; J gene: TRBJ1-6; clone size: few; CDR3 protein: CASKKDRGDYSPLHF; CDR3 DNA: TGTGCCAGCAAAAAAGACCGGGGGGATTATTCACCCCTCCACTTT
V gene: TRBV19; D gene: -; J gene: TRBJ2-1; clone size: -; CDR3 protein: CASKRFRDGDNEQFF; CDR3 DNA: TGTGCCAGTAAAAGGTTTAGAGACGGAGACAATGAGCAGTTCTTC
V gene: TRBV3-1/TRBV3-2; D gene: -; J gene: TRBJ1-2; clone size: -; CDR3 protein: CASSQDRKTNYGYTF; CDR3 DNA: TGTGCCAGCAGCCAAGACAGGAAAACTAACTATGGCTACACCTTC
V gene: TRBV18; D gene: -; J gene: TRBJ1-1; clone size: -; CDR3 protein: CASSPSPNTEAFF; CDR3 DNA: TGTGCCAGCTCACCTTCTCCGAACACTGAAGCTTTCTTT
V gene: TRBV9; D gene: TRBD2; J gene: TRBJ2-3; clone size: -; CDR3 protein: CASSALAGGLGDTQYF; CDR3 DNA: TGTGCCAGCAGCGCGCTAGCGGGGGGGCTTGGAGATACGCAGTATTTT
V gene: TRBV7-9; D gene: TRBD2; J gene: TRBJ2-5; clone size: -; CDR3 protein: CASSIAEIAGEETQYF; CDR3 DNA: TGTGCCAGCAGCATCGCAGAGATAGCGGGGGAGGAGACCCAGTACTTC
V gene: TRBV6-5; D gene: -; J gene: TRBJ1-5; clone size: -; CDR3 protein: CASTRLPGSPQHF; CDR3 DNA: TGTGCCAGCACCCGTCTTCCGGGATCCCCCCAGCATTTT
V gene: TRBV9; D gene: TRBD2; J gene: TRBJ2-1; clone size: -; CDR3 protein: CASSPRHGAGGAYNEQFF; CDR3 DNA: TGTGCCAGCAGCCCCCGACACGGAGCGGGAGGAGCCTACAATGAGCAGTTCTTC
V gene: TRBV6-2/TRBV6-3; D gene: TRBD1; J gene: TRBJ1-1; clone size: -; CDR3 protein: CASSYVDRALNTEAFF; CDR3 DNA: TGTGCCAGCAGTTACGTGGACAGGGCCTTGAACACTGAAGCTTTCTTT
V gene: TRBV6-6; D gene: -; J gene: TRBJ2-3; clone size: few; CDR3 protein: CASSTHRADTDTQYF; CDR3 DNA: TGTGCCAGCAGTACACACAGGGCGGACACAGATACGCAGTATTTT
V gene: TRBV5-6; D gene: TRBD1; J gene: TRBJ1-6; clone size: -; CDR3 protein: CASSPIRGDNSPLHF; CDR3 DNA: TGTGCCAGCAGCCCGATCAGGGGGGATAATTCACCCCTCCACTTT
V gene: TRBV4-3; D gene: TRBD1; J gene: TRBJ2-7; clone size: once; CDR3 protein: CASSQTSGTGSDEQYF; CDR3 DNA: TGCGCCAGCAGCCAAACCTCCGGGACAGGGTCCGACGAGCAGTACTTC
V gene: TRBV3-1/TRBV3-2; D gene: TRBD1; J gene: TRBJ2-7; clone size: once; CDR3 protein: CASSQDWGTGLSYEQYF; CDR3 DNA: TGTGCCAGCAGCCAAGACTGGGGGACAGGCCTCTCCTACGAGCAGTACTTC
V gene: TRBV4-2; D gene: -; J gene: TRBJ2-7; clone size: -; CDR3 protein: CASSPYSSYEQYF; CDR3 DNA: TGTGCCAGCAGCCCTTATAGCTCCTACGAGCAGTACTTC
V gene: TRBV7-9; D gene: -; J gene: TRBJ2-1; clone size: -; CDR3 protein: CASSLIYGYNEQFF; CDR3 DNA: TGTGCCAGCAGCCTTATATACGGCTACAATGAGCAGTTCTTC
V gene: TRBV6-2/TRBV6-3; D gene: -; J gene: TRBJ1-1; clone size: -; CDR3 protein: CASSEPQGWSTEAFF; CDR3 DNA: TGTGCCAGCAGCGAACCACAGGGTTGGAGCACTGAAGCTTTCTTT
V gene: TRBV27; D gene: -; J gene: TRBJ2-7; clone size: -; CDR3 protein: CASSSDTSPYEQYF; CDR3 DNA: TGTGCCAGCAGTTCGGACACGTCACCCTACGAGCAGTACTTC
V gene: TRBV6-6; D gene: TRBD1; J gene: TRBJ2-1; clone size: -; CDR3 protein: CASSRTGNDYNEQFF; CDR3 DNA: TGTGCCAGCAGCAGGACAGGCAATGACTACAATGAGCAGTTCTTC
V gene: TRBV3-1/TRBV3-2; D gene: TRBD2; J gene: TRBJ2-5; clone size: -; CDR3 protein: CASSQGRLAGGRETQYF; CDR3 DNA: TGTGCCAGCAGCCAAGGGAGACTAGCGGGGGGGCGGGAGACCCAGTACTTC
V gene: TRBV11-2; D gene: TRBD2; J gene: TRBJ2-3; clone size: -; CDR3 protein: CASSWTSADTQYF; CDR3 DNA: TGTGCCAGCAGCTGGACTAGCGCAGATACGCAGTATTTT
V gene: TRBV4-3; D gene: TRBD1; J gene: TRBJ2-3; clone size: -; CDR3 protein: CASSQADRAPGDTQYF; CDR3 DNA: TGCGCCAGCAGCCAGGCTGACAGGGCCCCGGGAGATACGCAGTATTTT
V gene: TRBV10-3; D gene: TRBD2; J gene: TRBJ2-7; clone size: many; CDR3 protein: CAIRGASGDHHEQYF; CDR3 DNA: TGTGCCATCAGAGGCGCTAGCGGGGATCATCACGAGCAGTACTTC
V gene: TRBV19; D gene: -; J gene: TRBJ2-5; clone size: -; CDR3 protein: CASREERGPQETQYF; CDR3 DNA: TGTGCCAGTAGGGAAGAGAGAGGGCCCCAAGAGACCCAGTACTTC
V gene: TRBV10-3; D gene: -; J gene: TRBJ2-5; clone size: -; CDR3 protein: CAISDPAVYQETQYF; CDR3 DNA: TGTGCCATCAGTGATCCAGCGGTGTACCAAGAGACCCAGTACTTC
V gene: TRBV29-1; D gene: -; J gene: TRBJ1-4; clone size: -; CDR3 protein: CSVAGTRNEKLFF; CDR3 DNA: TGCAGCGTTGCGGGGACAAGGAATGAAAAACTGTTTTTT
V gene: TRBV30; D gene: TRBD2; J gene: TRBJ2-1; clone size: -; CDR3 protein: CAWSRGGWEQFF; CDR3 DNA: TGTGCCTGGAGCCGGGGGGGTTGGGAGCAGTTCTTC
V gene: TRBV2; D gene: TRBD1; J gene: TRBJ2-7; clone size: -; CDR3 protein: CATQGQGSSYEQYF; CDR3 DNA: TGTGCCACCCAGGGACAGGGATCCTCCTACGAGCAGTACTTC
V gene: TRBV2; D gene: -; J gene: TRBJ1-5; clone size: -; CDR3 protein: CASSEREAGQPQHF; CDR3 DNA: TGTGCCAGCAGTGAACGCGAGGCGGGACAGCCCCAGCATTTT
V gene: TRBV11-2; D gene: -; J gene: TRBJ2-3; clone size: -; CDR3 protein: CASSPRLTDTQYF; CDR3 DNA: TGTGCCAGCAGCCCCCGGTTAACAGATACGCAGTATTTT
V gene: TRBV24-1; D gene: TRBD1; J gene: TRBJ2-2; clone size: -; CDR3 protein: CATSQGAHGELFF; CDR3 DNA: TGTGCCACCTCTCAGGGGGCTCACGGGGAGCTGTTTTTT
V gene: TRBV7-2; D gene: -; J gene: TRBJ1-3; clone size: -; CDR3 protein: CASSLVAGSGNTIYF; CDR3 DNA: TGTGCCAGCAGCTTAGTGGCAGGCTCTGGAAACACCATATATTTT
V gene: TRBV3-1/TRBV3-2; D gene: -; J gene: TRBJ2-7; clone size: once; CDR3 protein: CASSPDSHEQYF; CDR3 DNA: TGTGCCAGCAGCCCCGACTCTCACGAGCAGTACTTC
V gene: TRBV7-3; D gene: TRBD1; J gene: TRBJ2-7; clone size: -; CDR3 protein: CASSLTPPGQGTEQYF; CDR3 DNA: TGTGCCAGCAGCTTAACCCCCCCGGGACAGGGAACCGAGCAGTACTTC
V gene: TRBV6-2/TRBV6-3; D gene: TRBD2; J gene: TRBJ2-5; clone size: few; CDR3 protein: CASSPLGASGQETQYF; CDR3 DNA: TGTGCCAGCAGCCCCCTTGGGGCTAGCGGTCAAGAGACCCAGTACTTC
V gene: TRBV28; D gene: TRBD2; J gene: TRBJ2-7; clone size: few; CDR3 protein: CASSLLAGEQYF; CDR3 DNA: TGTGCCAGCAGTTTACTAGCGGGGGAGCAGTACTTC
V gene: TRBV7-9; D gene: -; J gene: TRBJ2-3; clone size: -; CDR3 protein: CASSLGALSTDTQYF; CDR3 DNA: TGTGCCAGCAGCTTAGGGGCGCTTAGCACAGATACGCAGTATTTT
V gene: TRBV6-2/TRBV6-3; D gene: TRBD1; J gene: TRBJ2-3; clone size: -; CDR3 protein: CASSYSRTGDTDTQYF; CDR3 DNA: TGTGCCAGCAGTTACTCGAGGACAGGGGACACAGATACGCAGTATTTT
V gene: TRBV27; D gene: -; J gene: TRBJ1-4; clone size: -; CDR3 protein: CASKAETRRNEKLFF; CDR3 DNA: TGTGCCAGTAAGGCTGAGACCCGGCGGAATGAAAAACTGTTTTTT
V gene: TRBV6-4; D gene: TRBD1; J gene: TRBJ2-2; clone size: -; CDR3 protein: CASSDSATGENTGELFF; CDR3 DNA: TGTGCCAGCAGTGACTCGGCGACAGGGGAGAACACCGGGGAGCTGTTTTTT
V gene: TRBV27; D gene: TRBD1; J gene: TRBJ2-3; clone size: -; CDR3 protein: CASSSLKTGGLADTQYF; CDR3 DNA: TGTGCCAGCAGTTCCCTAAAGACAGGGGGCCTTGCAGATACGCAGTATTTT
V gene: TRBV5-3; D gene: -; J gene: TRBJ1-2; clone size: many; CDR3 protein: CARSLASLPNYGYTF; CDR3 DNA: TGTGCCAGAAGCCTAGCATCCCTCCCGAACTATGGCTACACCTTC
V gene: TRBV4-1; D gene: TRBD1; J gene: TRBJ1-2; clone size: -; CDR3 protein: CASSPLGQEYGYTF; CDR3 DNA: TGCGCCAGCAGCCCCCTCGGACAGGAATATGGCTACACCTTC
V gene: TRBV9; D gene: TRBD1; J gene: TRBJ2-5; clone size: -; CDR3 protein: CASSAIDREQETQYF; CDR3 DNA: TGTGCCAGCAGCGCAATAGACAGGGAACAAGAGACCCAGTACTTC
V gene: TRBV19; D gene: TRBD1; J gene: TRBJ1-2; clone size: -; CDR3 protein: CAWGTGDSYGYTF; CDR3 DNA: TGTGCCTGGGGGACAGGGGACAGTTATGGCTACACCTTC
V gene: TRBV2; D gene: TRBD1; J gene: TRBJ1-1; clone size: many; CDR3 protein: CASSMGQGFTEAFF; CDR3 DNA: TGTGCCAGCAGTATGGGACAGGGGTTTACTGAAGCTTTCTTT
V gene: TRBV9; D gene: TRBD2; J gene: TRBJ2-7; clone size: -; CDR3 protein: CASSPSGRAHEQYF; CDR3 DNA: TGTGCCAGCAGCCCTAGCGGGAGGGCCCACGAGCAGTACTTC
V gene: TRBV6-6; D gene: TRBD2; J gene: TRBJ2-5; clone size: -; CDR3 protein: CASRYAPGEGETQYF; CDR3 DNA: TGTGCCAGCAGATATGCCCCCGGGGAGGGAGAGACCCAGTACTTC
V gene: TRBV6-5; D gene: TRBD1; J gene: TRBJ1-1; clone size: -; CDR3 protein: CASRRTGATNTEAFF; CDR3 DNA: TGTGCCAGCAGGAGGACAGGGGCGACTAACACTGAAGCTTTCTTT
V gene: TRBV27; D gene: TRBD2; J gene: TRBJ2-3; clone size: -; CDR3 protein: CASSSPTSGGGTDTQYF; CDR3 DNA: TGTGCCAGCAGTTCACCGACTAGCGGGGGGGGCACAGATACGCAGTATTTT